This is a list of T cell receptor beta chains from one sample in a study of blood T cell repertoires in COVID-19. Profiling relied on immunoSEQ multiplex PCR, and the TCRdb table lists in-frame clones only, not all of them. The sample carries under 200,000 clones, 70% to 90% recorded once. The sequencing input was peripheral blood. The receptor set was obtained from a woman in her seventies with acute or convalescent COVID-19. CDR3s include the opening cysteine and the closing phenylalanine or tryptophan. The D gene is left open where the match is weak. Clone size is not always given. Where it is, it says once, few, many or a class for expanded clones.

NA,TRBV6-1,TRBJ2-4,TRBD2,TGTGCCAGCAGTGAAGTACGGCGGGAGGGCGTTAAAAACATTCAGTACTTC,CASSEVRREGVKNIQYF
NA,TRBV19,TRBJ1-2,NA,TGTGCCAGTAGTAAAAGTGGGGCTAGGGGCTACACCTTC,CASSKSGARGYTF
NA,TRBV5-6,TRBJ2-3,TRBD1,TGTGCCAGCAGCCGCGGGACAGGAGAGGGGAGCGATACGCAGTATTTT,CASSRGTGEGSDTQYF
NA,TRBV6-6,TRBJ1-3,TRBD1,TGTGCCAGCAGCCCTGGACAGGGGAACACCATATATTTT,CASSPGQGNTIYF
NA,TRBV12-3/TRBV12-4,TRBJ1-2,NA,TGTGCCAGCAGTTTAGAGGGGGTACTTGGCTACACCTTC,CASSLEGVLGYTF
once,TRBV24-1,TRBJ1-2,NA,TGTGCCACCAGTGACCCTGGACAGCCCCTCGGCTACACCTTC,CATSDPGQPLGYTF
NA,TRBV5-1,TRBJ2-4,NA,TGCGCCAGCAGCTCGGGTCCTGTGGGTGCCAAAAACATTCAGTACTTC,CASSSGPVGAKNIQYF
NA,TRBV3-1/TRBV3-2,TRBJ1-5,NA,TGTGCCAGCAGCCAAGACCGGGGTCGCAATCAGCCCCAGCATTTT,CASSQDRGRNQPQHF
NA,TRBV28,TRBJ1-1,TRBD1,TGTGCCAGCAGACAGGGAGGGACAGGGGGTACTGAAGCTTTCTTT,CASRQGGTGGTEAFF
NA,TRBV19,TRBJ2-5,TRBD1,TGTGCCAGTAGTAACAGGGGCCAAGAGACCCAGTACTTC,CASSNRGQETQYF
NA,TRBV5-1,TRBJ1-1,NA,TGCGCCAGCAGCCGGGGGTGGGGAGCCATGAACACTGAAGCTTTCTTT,CASSRGWGAMNTEAFF
NA,TRBV25-1,TRBJ1-1,NA,TGTGCCACCCCGACAGAGATTTACACTGAAGCTTTCTTT,CATPTEIYTEAFF
NA,TRBV5-1,TRBJ2-7,TRBD1,TGCGCCAGCAGCCCTGGACAGGACTACGAGCAGTACTTC,CASSPGQDYEQYF
many,TRBV5-4,TRBJ1-1,TRBD1,TGTGCCAGCAGCTTGGGAATGGACAGGGGGGCCACTGAAGCTTTCTTT,CASSLGMDRGATEAFF
NA,TRBV5-1,TRBJ2-3,TRBD1,TGCGCCAGCAGCTTGGCCGGGACAGGGAGGACAGATACGCAGTATTTT,CASSLAGTGRTDTQYF
NA,TRBV2,TRBJ1-5,NA,TGTGCCAGCAGTGACCCCAGGGTGAGCCAGCCCCAGCATTTT,CASSDPRVSQPQHF
NA,TRBV18,TRBJ1-2,NA,TGTGCCAGCTCACCTGGACAACGCTCGAGGGGCTACACCTTC,CASSPGQRSRGYTF
NA,TRBV5-1,TRBJ2-5,TRBD2,TGCGCCAGCAGCTTGGGACTAGCGGGGGCTGGGCAAGAGACCCAGTACTTC,CASSLGLAGAGQETQYF
NA,TRBV27,TRBJ1-1,NA,TGTGCCAGCAGTCAGTGGGGCAACACTGAAGCTTTCTTT,CASSQWGNTEAFF
NA,TRBV6-5,TRBJ1-2,TRBD1,TGTGCCAGCAGTTCCGTTGGACAGGGGTATGGCTACACCTTC,CASSSVGQGYGYTF